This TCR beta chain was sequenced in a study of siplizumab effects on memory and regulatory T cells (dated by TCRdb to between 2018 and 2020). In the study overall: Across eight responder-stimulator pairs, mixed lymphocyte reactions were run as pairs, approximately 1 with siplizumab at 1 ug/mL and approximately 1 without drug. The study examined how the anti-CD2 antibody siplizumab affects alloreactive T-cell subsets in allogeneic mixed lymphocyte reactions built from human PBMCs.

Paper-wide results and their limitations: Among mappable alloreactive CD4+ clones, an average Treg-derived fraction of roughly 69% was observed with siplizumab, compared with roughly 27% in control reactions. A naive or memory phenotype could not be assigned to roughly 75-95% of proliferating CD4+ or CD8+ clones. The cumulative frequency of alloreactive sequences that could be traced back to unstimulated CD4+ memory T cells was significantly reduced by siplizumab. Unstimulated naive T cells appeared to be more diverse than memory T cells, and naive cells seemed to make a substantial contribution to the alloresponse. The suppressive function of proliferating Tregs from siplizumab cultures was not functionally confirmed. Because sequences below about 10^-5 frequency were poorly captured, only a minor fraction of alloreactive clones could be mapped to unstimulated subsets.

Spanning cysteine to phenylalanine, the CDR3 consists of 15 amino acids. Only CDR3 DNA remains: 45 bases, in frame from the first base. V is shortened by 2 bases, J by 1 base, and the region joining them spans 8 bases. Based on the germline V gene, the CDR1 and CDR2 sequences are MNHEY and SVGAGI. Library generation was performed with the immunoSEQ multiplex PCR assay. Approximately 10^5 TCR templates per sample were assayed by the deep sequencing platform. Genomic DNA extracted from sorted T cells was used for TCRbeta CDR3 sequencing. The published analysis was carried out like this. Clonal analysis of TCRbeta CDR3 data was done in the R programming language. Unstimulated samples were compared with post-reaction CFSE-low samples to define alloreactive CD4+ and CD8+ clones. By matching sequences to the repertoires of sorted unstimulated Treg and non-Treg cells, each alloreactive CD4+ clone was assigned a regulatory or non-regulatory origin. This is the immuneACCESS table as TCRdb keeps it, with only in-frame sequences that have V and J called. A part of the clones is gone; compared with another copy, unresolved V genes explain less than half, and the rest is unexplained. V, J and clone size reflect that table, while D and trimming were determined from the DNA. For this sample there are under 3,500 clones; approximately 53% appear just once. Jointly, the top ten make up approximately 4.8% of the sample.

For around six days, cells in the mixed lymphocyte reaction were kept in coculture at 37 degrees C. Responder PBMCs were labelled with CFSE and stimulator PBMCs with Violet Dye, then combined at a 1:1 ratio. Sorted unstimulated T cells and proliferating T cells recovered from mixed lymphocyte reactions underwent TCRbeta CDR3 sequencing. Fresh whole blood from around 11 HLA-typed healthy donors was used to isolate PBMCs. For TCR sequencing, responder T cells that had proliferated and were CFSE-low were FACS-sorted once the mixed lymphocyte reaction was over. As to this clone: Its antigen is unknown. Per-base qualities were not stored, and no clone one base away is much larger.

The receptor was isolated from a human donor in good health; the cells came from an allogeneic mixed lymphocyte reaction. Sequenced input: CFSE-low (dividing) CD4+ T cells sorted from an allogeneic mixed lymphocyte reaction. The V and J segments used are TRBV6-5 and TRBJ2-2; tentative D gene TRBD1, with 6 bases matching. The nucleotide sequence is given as TGTGCCAGCAGTTACCCAGGGGTGAACACCGGGGAGCTGTTTTTT. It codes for CASSYPGVNTGELFF.